Below, 13 T cell receptor beta chains from the same sample are listed, as sequenced in a study of T cell repertoires in cytomegalovirus infection. Each CDR3 protein gets one entry after TCRdb re-called the reads with MiXCR. The sample carries 630,000 or so distinct CDR3 sequences, less than 25% recorded once. Sequenced: CD8+ T cells from PBMCs. These receptors all come from a human donor in good health (CMV status not recorded). Some clones in this sample may be carry-over from other donors' samples.

The chain links TRBV2 to TRBJ2-1; 12 nucleotides agree with TRBD2. This CDR3 comprises 16 residues. With V trimmed by 5 bases and J by 5 bases, 7 bases remained unmatched. Germline V CDR1 and CDR2: SNHLY, FYNNEI. CDR3 coding DNA: TGTGCCAGCAGTTCACCTAGCGGGGGGGCCGACAATGAGCAGTTCTTC. It is translated as CASSSPSGGADNEQFF.

This clonotype was recorded a few times. This sequence joins TRBV28 and TRBJ1-6; TRBD1 is a possible D gene (5 bases). The CDR3 consists of 17 residues. From germline, CDR1 is MDHEN and CDR2 SYDVKM. Trimming took 0 bases from V and 4 from J, leaving 13 bases between them. The CDR3 loop reads CASSLWEDISYNSPLHF. The CDR3 DNA reads as TGTGCCAGCAGTTTATGGGAGGACATCTCGTATAATTCACCCCTCCACTTT.

Here the CDR3 reads CAISEFPVRDTEAFF. The CDR3 bases are TGTGCCATCAGTGAGTTTCCAGTCAGGGATACTGAAGCTTTCTTT. V gene TRBV10-3 combines with J gene TRBJ1-1; weak D call: TRBD1 (5 bases). CDR3 length: 15 residues. Trimming took off 1 base at V and 5 bases at J, with 14 bases between the two ends. The germline gives CDR1 ENHRY, CDR2 SYGVKD.

This clonotype showed up just a few times. V and J are TRBV20-1 and TRBJ1-5; no clear D gene. CDR3 length equals 15 residues. Germline values: CDR1 DFQATT, CDR2 SNEGSKA (reference sequence). Trimming shortened V by 0 bases and J by 0 bases, and 9 bases separated the two germline ends. The CDR3 protein is CSARDGQVSNQPQHF. CDR3 DNA: TGCAGTGCTAGAGATGGGCAGGTTAGCAATCAGCCCCAGCATTTT.

As to this clonotype: A read error may be the cause here, since a much bigger clone is one base away. The J gene is TRBJ2-3, the V gene TRBV7-2; D might be TRBD1 or TRBD2, each matching 6 bases. The V gene's germline CDR1 is SGHTA and CDR2 FQGNSA. CDR3 length equals 13 residues. The CDR3 DNA is TGTGCCAGCAGTCCCGAGGGGGGAGATCCGCAGTATTTT. It specifies CASSPEGGDPQYF.

With regard to this clonotype: A read error may produce the germline difference seen at one junction end. V usage is TRBV20-1 and J usage is TRBJ2-3; no firm D call. In germline, CDR1 is DFQATT, CDR2 SNEGSKA (reference sequence). The CDR3 runs to 13 residues. The CDR3 is CSAWYRDTDTQYF. Here the CDR3 DNA reads TGCAGTGCTTGGTACAGAGACACAGATACTCAGTATTTT.

This clonotype has ten or more counts. The rearrangement links TRBV2 to TRBJ2-1; TRBD1 agrees at 8 bases. The length of the CDR3 is 16 residues. Germline V CDR1 and CDR2: SNHLY, FYNNEI. J gave up 6 bases and V 7 bases, and 14 bases lay outside the gene matches. The CDR3 sequence is CASTDPGQASPNEQFF. Here the CDR3 DNA reads TGTGCCAGCACCGACCCGGGACAGGCCTCACCCAATGAGCAGTTCTTC. Full variable domain (remainder filled in from reference TRBV2 and TRBJ2-1): EPEVTQTPSHQVTQMGQEVILRCVPISNHLYFYWYRQILGQKVEFLVSFYNNEISEKSEIFDDQFSVERPDGSNFTLKIRSTKLEDSAMYFCASTDPGQASPNEQFFGPGTRLTVL.

This clonotype was seen only a few times. The V call is TRBV14, the J call TRBJ1-1; D is uncertain. CDR3 size: 13 residues. The V and J ends lost 0 bases and 6 bases respectively, with 8 bases between them. Germline V CDR1 and CDR2: SGHDN, FVKESK. The CDR3 loop is CASSQDYQPEAFF. The CDR3 DNA is TGTGCCAGCAGCCAAGATTATCAACCTGAAGCTTTCTTT.

This clonotype was detected a few times. This chain joins TRBV27 and TRBJ2-3; 7 nucleotides align to TRBD2. Germline V lookup: CDR1 MNHEY, CDR2 SMNVEV (reference sequence). Unmatched junction bases numbered 1, after V lost 6 bases and J lost 4 bases. This CDR3 contains 12 residues. The CDR3 spells CASRRGADTQYF. CDR3 in DNA: TGTGCCAGCAGACGGGGGGCAGATACGCAGTATTTT.

V usage is TRBV9 and J usage is TRBJ2-5; D ambiguous. Trimming took off 0 bases at V and 1 base at J, with 10 bases between the two ends. This CDR3 has 15 amino acids. Germline V gene lookup returns CDR1 SGDLS and CDR2 YYNGEE. The DNA of the CDR3 is TGTGCCAGCAGCGTAGCGGAGACTCTCCAAGAGACCCAGTACTTC. It is translated as CASSVAETLQETQYF. Together with reference TRBV9 and TRBJ2-5, the CDR3 gives the full variable domain: DSGVTQTPKHLITATGQRVTLRCSPRSGDLSVYWYQQSLDQGLQFLIQYYNGEERAKGNILERFSAQQFPDLHSELNLSSLELGDSALYFCASSVAETLQETQYFGPGTRLLVL.

A few counts support this clonotype. This rearrangement joins TRBV5-1 to TRBJ1-1, with D possibly TRBD1 on 6 matching bases. Germline assignment: CDR1 SGHRS and CDR2 YFSETQ. This CDR3 region has 14 residues. Trimming took 2 bases from V and 4 from J, leaving 12 bases between them. CDR3 in DNA: TGCGCCAGCAGCTTACAGGGTGGGAGCACTGAAGCTTTCTTT. Translated, it gives CASSLQGGSTEAFF.

This chain joins TRBV2 and TRBJ2-1; 7 nucleotides agree with TRBD1. Germline-derived CDR1 and CDR2 are SNHLY and FYNNEI. Trimming at V came to 3 bases and at J to 1 base, leaving 6 bases not matched to a gene. This CDR3 is 16 amino acids long. The CDR3: CASSDPRQGSYNEQFF. In DNA form, the CDR3 reads TGTGCCAGCAGTGATCCTCGACAGGGTTCCTACAATGAGCAGTTCTTC.

This clonotype has a single count. A much bigger clone sits one base away, suggesting this may be a read error. The chain has TRBV28 and TRBJ1-2; unclear D gene. This CDR3 spans 14 amino acids. V lost 10 bases and J 0 bases, leaving 15 bases between the germline ends. CDR1 and CDR2 (germline): MDHEN, SYDVKM. The CDR3: CANNQPKSNYGYTF. CDR3 sequence (DNA): TGTGCCAACAACCAGCCGAAATCTAACTATGGCTACACCTTC.